The source of this TCR beta chain is a study of CD8 T cells in Susac syndrome. Random hexamers were used to reverse transcribe roughly 0.45 to 1 ug of RNA. TCRdb redid the calling of the immunoSEQ multiplex PCR reads with MiXCR, one entry per CDR3 protein. The sample shows about 150,000 distinct CDR3 sequences, 90% to 95% of them seen only once. There are 16 residues in the CDR3. Germline V lookup: CDR1 LGHDT, CDR2 YNNKEL (reference sequence). V dropped 6 bases and J dropped 4; count of bases not matched to a gene: 11. V gene TRBV3-1 combines with J gene TRBJ2-2, with 7 bases fitting TRBD2. The sequence came from a human donor with Susac syndrome. What was sequenced was CD4+ T cells from PBMCs. CDR3 sequence: CASSLAGLAATGELFF. The DNA for the CDR3 is TGTGCCAGCAGTCTTGCCGGGCTAGCGGCCACCGGGGAGCTGTTTTTT.